This entry is about one T cell receptor (beta chain). The antigen is unknown. This sample stems from a study of cytomegalovirus exposure and HLA in healthy donors. Use of 60 Vbeta and 13 Jbeta primers characterized the PCR. Clones were sequenced by immunoSEQ multiplex PCR, and TCRdb holds only the in-frame ones, with some missing. The sample contains about 160,000 clones, about 75% of which appear only once. Healthy individuals who donated bone marrow served as the donors. Study-wide findings and caveats: Previously analyzed data showed that most TCR beta V segments were productive at a frequency of about 87% or about 30%. Accounts indicate the classifier identified cytomegalovirus status with strong specificity and sensitivity.

The junction had 6 bases not matched to a gene; V was cut back by 3 bases and J by 4 bases. Germline V CDR1 and CDR2: SQVTM, ANQGSEA. The CDR3 is 14 amino acids. The receptor comes from a female donor in good health and CMV-seronegative. What was sequenced was PBMCs. V is TRBV29-1 and J is TRBJ2-7; 10 bases are a match to TRBD2. DNA of the CDR3: TGCAGCGTTGAGCGGCTAGCGGGAGTTTACGAGCAGTACTTC. Amino acids: CSVERLAGVYEQYF.